The clone carrying this TCR beta chain was counted a few times. Its specificity is unknown. This sample was taken from a study of cytomegalovirus exposure and HLA in healthy donors. Points from the study as a whole: Under 20,000 TCR beta sequences were associated with HLA alleles at 0.05 false discovery rate in a later analysis. Researchers left out some V segments, among them TRBV6-2 and TRBV6-3, as indistinguishable. Presence/absence analyses assumed roughly uniform sequencing depth across donors.

This CDR3 spans 19 amino acids. J was trimmed by 0 bases and V by 1 base; bases with no gene match: 5. Germline assignment: CDR1 LNHNV and CDR2 YYDKDF (reference sequence). This PCR relied on a set of 60 Vbeta primers and 13 Jbeta primers. TCRdb keeps only in-frame clones here, not all; method: immunoSEQ multiplex PCR. Among over 70,000 clones listed, approximately 68% were seen once. This receptor was obtained from a woman aged 50 to 65 in good health and CMV-seropositive. The chain employs TRBV15 and TRBJ2-6, with 11 bases lining up with TRBD1. Sequencing used PBMCs. The CDR3 protein is CATSRGDRGFSSGANVLTF. The CDR3 nucleotides read TGTGCCACCAGCAGAGGGGACAGGGGGTTCAGCTCTGGGGCCAACGTCCTGACTTTC.